This T cell receptor beta chain originates from a study of T cell responses to AZD1222 COVID-19 vaccine. Trimming cost V 3 bases and J 0 bases, with 13 bases left between them. The CDR3 has 16 amino acids. Germline CDR1 SGHRS, CDR2 YFSETQ. Study-wide results and limits: Spike was spanned by vaccine-associated CD4 TCRs, with dominance at 160-218 and 743-854.

Measured with immunoSEQ multiplex PCR; TCRdb has only the in-frame clones, and not every one. The sample shows roughly 140,000 clones, approximately 88% of them seen only once. For this clone: Its antigen is not known.

The sample consisted of peripheral blood, taken on day 0 of MenACWY control vaccination. This clonotype was obtained from an adult in good health. V gene TRBV5-1 combines with J gene TRBJ1-5; no definite D call. DNA for the CDR3: TGCGCCAGCAGCTGGGAAAGGTTTTCTAGCAATCAGCCCCAGCATTTT. This translates into CASSWERFSSNQPQHF.